The source of this T cell receptor beta chain is a study of blood T cell repertoires in COVID-19. The wider study: The study drew acute and convalescent COVID-19 samples from the United States, Italy and Spain. Nucleic acid was either cDNA or gDNA, and it came from T cells, B-cell-depleted T cells, or PBMCs.

In the authors' methods: Nucleated cell number was recorded as an estimate derived from reference gene primer amplification. Sequencing used immunoSEQ multiplex PCR; TCRdb keeps in-frame clones, though not all of them. V, J and clone size reflect that table, while D and trimming were determined from the DNA. Found here are around 80,000 clones, approximately 92% of them singletons; the top ten hold less than 0.8%. CDR3 size: 14 residues. Trimming shortened V by 3 bases and J by 3 bases, and 12 bases separated the two germline ends. Germline V lookup: CDR1 SGHDT, CDR2 YYEEEE. This receptor was taken from a woman of 80 years or more with acute or convalescent COVID-19. Sequenced: peripheral blood. V gene TRBV5-6 combines with J gene TRBJ1-1; tentative D call: TRBD1 (6 bases). The CDR3 bases are TGTGCCAGCAGCTCGGCTTACAGGGACACTGAAGCTTTCTTT. This encodes CASSSAYRDTEAFF.